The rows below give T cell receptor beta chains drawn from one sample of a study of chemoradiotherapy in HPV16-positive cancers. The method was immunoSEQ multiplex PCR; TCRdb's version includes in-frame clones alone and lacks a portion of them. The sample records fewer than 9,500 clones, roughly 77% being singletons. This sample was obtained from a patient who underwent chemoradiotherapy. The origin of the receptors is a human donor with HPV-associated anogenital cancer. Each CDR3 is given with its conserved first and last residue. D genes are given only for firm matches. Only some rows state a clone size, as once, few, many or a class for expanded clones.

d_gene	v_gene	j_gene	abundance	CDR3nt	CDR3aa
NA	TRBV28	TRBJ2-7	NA	TGTGCCAGCAGTCCCCGGGGAGGGGGAGGCGACGAGCAGTACTTC	CASSPRGGGGDEQYF
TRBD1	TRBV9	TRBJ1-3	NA	TGTGCCAGCAGCCCACAGGGGCTCAACTCTGGAAACACCATATATTTT	CASSPQGLNSGNTIYF
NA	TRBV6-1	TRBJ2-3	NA	TGTGCCAGCAGTGCGTGGGATACGCAGTATTTT	CASSAWDTQYF
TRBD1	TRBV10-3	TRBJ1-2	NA	TGTGCCATCAAAGGACAGGGAAACTATGGCTACACCTTC	CAIKGQGNYGYTF
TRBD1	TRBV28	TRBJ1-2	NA	TGTGCCAGCAGTCCTGGACAGGGGCCCTATGGCTACACCTTC	CASSPGQGPYGYTF
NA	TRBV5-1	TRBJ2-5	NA	TGCGCCAGCAGCTTTGGGCAAACGGGGGAGACCCAGTACTTC	CASSFGQTGETQYF
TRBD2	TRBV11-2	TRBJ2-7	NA	TGTGCCAGCAGCTTAAGGCGGGGGGCAACACTAACCTACGAGCAGTACTTC	CASSLRRGATLTYEQYF
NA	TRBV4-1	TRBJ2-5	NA	TGCGCCAGCAGCCAAGGGGGGCCGGTAGAGACCCAGTACTTC	CASSQGGPVETQYF
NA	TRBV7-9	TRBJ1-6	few	TGTGCCAGCAGGCCCGCCGGGGGCGTGGATTCACCCCTCCACTTT	CASRPAGGVDSPLHF
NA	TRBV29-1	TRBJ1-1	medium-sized	TGCAGCGTACAAGAACAGGGTTGGACTGAAGCTTTCTTT	CSVQEQGWTEAFF
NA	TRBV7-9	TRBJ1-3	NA	TGTGCCAGCGAAGACAATGGAAACACCATATATTTT	CASEDNGNTIYF
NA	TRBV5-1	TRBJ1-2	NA	TGCGCCAGCAGGCAGACCGGGACACAAAACTTCTATGGCTACACCTTC	CASRQTGTQNFYGYTF
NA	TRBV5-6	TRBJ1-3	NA	TGTGCCAGCAGCGTAACTATTTCAGGGTCAGCTGGAAACACCATATATTTT	CASSVTISGSAGNTIYF
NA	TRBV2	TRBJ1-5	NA	TGTGCCAGCAGAGGGCAGGGCGGTTTTCAGCCCCAGCATTTT	CASRGQGGFQPQHF
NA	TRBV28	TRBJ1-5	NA	TGTGCCAGCAGCCGCAACATCTGGGGGGTCGGTCAGCCCCAGCATTTT	CASSRNIWGVGQPQHF
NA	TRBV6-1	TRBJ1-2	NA	TGTGCCAGCAGTGAAGGGAGTACAGGGACTAACTATGGCTACACCTTC	CASSEGSTGTNYGYTF
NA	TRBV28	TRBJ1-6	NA	TGTGCCAGCAGTTTATTATCACAGGGTGATTCACCCCTCCACTTT	CASSLLSQGDSPLHF
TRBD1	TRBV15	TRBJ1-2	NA	TGTGCCACCAGCAGGGGGACAGGGGGCTACTATGGCTACACCTTC	CATSRGTGGYYGYTF
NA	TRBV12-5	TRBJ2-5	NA	TGTGCTAGTGGAAGAGTTGGAGAGACCCAGTACTTC	CASGRVGETQYF
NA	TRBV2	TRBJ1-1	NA	TGTGCCAGCAGGGGAACCACAGGGAAGAAGGTAGCTTTCTTT	CASRGTTGKKVAFF
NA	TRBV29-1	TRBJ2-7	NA	TGCAGCGTCTTGGCCGGGACCTACGAGCAGTACTTC	CSVLAGTYEQYF
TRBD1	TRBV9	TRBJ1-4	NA	TGTGCCAGCAGCATATTAGGGGGCCCTAATGAAAAACTGTTTTTT	CASSILGGPNEKLFF
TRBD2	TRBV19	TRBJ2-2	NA	TGTGCCAGTAGTCCTCGACTAGCGGGGGCCACCGGGGAGCTGTTTTTT	CASSPRLAGATGELFF
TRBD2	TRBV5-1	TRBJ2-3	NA	TGCGCCAGCAGCTTGGGACTAGCGGGGACGACAGATACGCAGTATTTT	CASSLGLAGTTDTQYF
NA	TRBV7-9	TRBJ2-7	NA	TGTGCCAGCAGCCTATATAGGCCTCCCGACCTTGGGGAGCAGTACTTC	CASSLYRPPDLGEQYF
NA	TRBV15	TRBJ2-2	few	TGTGCCACCAGCAGAGATGGAGCCGGGGAGCTGTTTTTT	CATSRDGAGELFF
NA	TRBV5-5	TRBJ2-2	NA	TGTGCCAGCAGCTGGGGGGTTTCCACCGGGGAGCTGTTTTTT	CASSWGVSTGELFF
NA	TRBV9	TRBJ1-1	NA	TGTGCCAGCAGCGTAGGGATCGGGGGGACTGAAGCTTTCTTT	CASSVGIGGTEAFF
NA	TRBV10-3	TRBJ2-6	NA	TGTGCCATCAGTGTAGGACGGGATTTCTCTGGGGCCAACGTCCTGACTTTC	CAISVGRDFSGANVLTF
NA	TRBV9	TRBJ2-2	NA	TGTGCCAGCAGCCCAACACACACCGGGGAGCTGTTTTTT	CASSPTHTGELFF
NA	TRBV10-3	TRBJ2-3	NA	TGTGCCATCAGTGAACCTAGAACAGATACGCAGTATTTT	CAISEPRTDTQYF
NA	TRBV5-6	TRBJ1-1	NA	TGTGCCAGCAGCCCGAGTTTGGGCACTGAAGCTTTCTTT	CASSPSLGTEAFF
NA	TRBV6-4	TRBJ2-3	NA	TGTGCCAGCAGTGATGAGTTAGGGACTTCTGATACGCAGTATTTT	CASSDELGTSDTQYF
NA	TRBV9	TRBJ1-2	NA	TGTGCCAGCAGCGTAGGAGGCAGCGGGCATTCTAACTATGGCTACACCTTC	CASSVGGSGHSNYGYTF
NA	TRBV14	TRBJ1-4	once	TGTGCCAGCAGCCAAGGGGACGTATGGGAGTTTCGTGCAACTAATGAAAAACTGTTTTTT	CASSQGDVWEFRATNEKLFF
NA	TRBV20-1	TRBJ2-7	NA	TGCAGTGCTTGGGATCTCTACGAGCAGTACTTC	CSAWDLYEQYF
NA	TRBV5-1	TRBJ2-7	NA	TGCGCCAGCAGCTTCGAAGACAGGTTAGCCTACGAGCAGTACTTC	CASSFEDRLAYEQYF
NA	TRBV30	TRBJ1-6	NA	TGTGCCTGGAGTGTTAACAGGGATAATTCACCCCTCCACTTT	CAWSVNRDNSPLHF
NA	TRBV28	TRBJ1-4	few	TGTGCCAGCAGCCTACAAAGAGCCCCTAATGAAAAACTGTTTTTT	CASSLQRAPNEKLFF
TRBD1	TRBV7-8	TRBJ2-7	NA	TGTGCCAGCAGCTATACAGGGGACTACGAGCAGTACTTC	CASSYTGDYEQYF
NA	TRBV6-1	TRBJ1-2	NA	TGTGCCAGCAGTGGAGGAAGGAATCAAGGACAGCTGAACTATGGCTACACCTTC	CASSGGRNQGQLNYGYTF
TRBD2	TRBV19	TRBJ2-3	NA	TGTGCCAGTAGCGGACTAGCGCTATACACAGATACGCAGTATTTT	CASSGLALYTDTQYF
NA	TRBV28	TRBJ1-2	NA	TGTGCCAGCAGTTTCTCAAGGGGAGGAAACTATGGCTACACCTTC	CASSFSRGGNYGYTF
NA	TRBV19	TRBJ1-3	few	TGTGCCAGTAGTATCGGAATCAGGAAAAACACCATATATTTT	CASSIGIRKNTIYF
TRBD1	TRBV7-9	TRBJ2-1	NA	TGTGCCAGCAGCTTTCTGACAGGGTGGTACAATGAGCAGTTCTTC	CASSFLTGWYNEQFF
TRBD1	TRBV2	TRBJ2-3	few	TGTGCCAGCCAGGACAGGGGGGATACGCAGTATTTT	CASQDRGDTQYF
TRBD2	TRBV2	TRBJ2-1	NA	TGTGCCAGCAGTGAAGTCGGAAGCGGGGGTGAGCAGTTCTTC	CASSEVGSGGEQFF
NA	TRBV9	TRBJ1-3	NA	TGTGCCAGCAGCGTAGTTGGATCTCTCTCTGGAAACACCATATATTTT	CASSVVGSLSGNTIYF